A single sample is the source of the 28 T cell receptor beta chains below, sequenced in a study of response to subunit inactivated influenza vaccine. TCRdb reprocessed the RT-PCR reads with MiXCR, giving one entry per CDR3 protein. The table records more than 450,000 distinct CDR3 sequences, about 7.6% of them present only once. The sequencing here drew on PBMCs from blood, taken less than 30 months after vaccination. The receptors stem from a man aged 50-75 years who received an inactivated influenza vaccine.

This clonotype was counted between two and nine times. The CDR3, as DNA: TGCAGCGTTGAAGTTAAGGGGATCTACGAGCAGTACTTC. Its protein product is CSVEVKGIYEQYF. V gene TRBV29-1 combines with J gene TRBJ2-7; maybe TRBD1 (5 bases). V was cut by 1 base and J by 3 bases, with 10 bases left in between. The germline V gene has CDR1 SQVTM and CDR2 ANQGSEA. The CDR3 has 13 residues.

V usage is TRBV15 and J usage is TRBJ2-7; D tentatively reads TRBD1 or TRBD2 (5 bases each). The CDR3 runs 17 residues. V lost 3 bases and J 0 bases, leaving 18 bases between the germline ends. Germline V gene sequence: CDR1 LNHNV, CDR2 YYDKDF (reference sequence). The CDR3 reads CATSRDPGTAHSYEQYF. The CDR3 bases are TGTGCCACCAGCAGGGACCCCGGGACCGCGCACTCCTACGAGCAGTACTTC.

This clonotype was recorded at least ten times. Written as DNA, the CDR3 is TGTGCCAGCAGCCAAGTTAGAGGGACCGATGAAAAACTGTTTTTT. It encodes CASSQVRGTDEKLFF. This sequence joins TRBV14 and TRBJ1-4; maybe TRBD1 (5 bases). Germline V gene data show CDR1 as SGHDN and CDR2 as FVKESK. Deletions cut 1 base from V and 6 bases from J, with 12 bases between. CDR3 length: 15 amino acids.

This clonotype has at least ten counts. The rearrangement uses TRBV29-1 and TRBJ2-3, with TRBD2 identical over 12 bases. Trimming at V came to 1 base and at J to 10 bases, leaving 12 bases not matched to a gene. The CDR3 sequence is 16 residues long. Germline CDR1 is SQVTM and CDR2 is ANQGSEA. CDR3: CSVEVSSGREGWAQYF. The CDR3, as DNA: TGCAGCGTTGAAGTGTCTAGCGGGAGGGAGGGGTGGGCGCAGTATTTT.

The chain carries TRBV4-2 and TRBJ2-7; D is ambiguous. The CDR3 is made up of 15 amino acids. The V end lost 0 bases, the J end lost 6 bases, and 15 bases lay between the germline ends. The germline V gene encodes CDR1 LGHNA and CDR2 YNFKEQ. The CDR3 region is CASSQEYSLAREQYF. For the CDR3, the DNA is TGTGCCAGCAGCCAAGAGTACAGCCTGGCACGCGAGCAGTACTTC.

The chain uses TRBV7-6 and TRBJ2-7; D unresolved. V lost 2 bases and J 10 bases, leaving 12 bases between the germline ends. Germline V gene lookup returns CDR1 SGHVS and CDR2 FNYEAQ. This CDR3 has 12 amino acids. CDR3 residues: CASSLSLAQQYF. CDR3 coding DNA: TGTGCCAGCAGCTTATCCCTGGCTCAACAGTACTTC.

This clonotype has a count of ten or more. In DNA, the CDR3 is TGCGCCAGCAGCCGCGTGGGGGGACTAGCCGACTACAAGCAGTTCTTC. As protein: CASSRVGGLADYKQFF. This sequence joins TRBV4-3 and TRBJ2-1; 9 nucleotides match TRBD2. CDR1 is LGHNA, CDR2 YSLEER, per germline. V was clipped by 4 bases and J by 11 bases; unmatched bases: 15. The CDR3 length is 16 residues.

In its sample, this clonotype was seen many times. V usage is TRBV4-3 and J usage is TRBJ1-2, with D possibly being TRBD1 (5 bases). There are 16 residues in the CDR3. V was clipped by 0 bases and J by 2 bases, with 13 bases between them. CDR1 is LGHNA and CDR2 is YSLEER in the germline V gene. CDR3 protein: CASSQEVLQGNYGYTF. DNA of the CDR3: TGCGCCAGCAGCCAAGAGGTACTCCAGGGAAACTATGGCTACACCTTC.

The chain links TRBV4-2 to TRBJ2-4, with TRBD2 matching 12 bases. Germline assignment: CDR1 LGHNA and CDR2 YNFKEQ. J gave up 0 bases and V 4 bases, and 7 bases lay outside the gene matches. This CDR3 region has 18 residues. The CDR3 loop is CASSPRLAGAIAKNIQYF. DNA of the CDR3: TGTGCCAGCAGCCCGCGACTAGCGGGGGCTATAGCCAAAAACATTCAGTACTTC.

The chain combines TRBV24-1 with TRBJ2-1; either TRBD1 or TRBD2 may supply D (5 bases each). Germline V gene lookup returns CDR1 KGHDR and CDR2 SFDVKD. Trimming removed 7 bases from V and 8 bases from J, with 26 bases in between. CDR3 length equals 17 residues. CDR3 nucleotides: TGTGCCACCAGCCCCGCGTGGGCTAGCTCTAAAGGGGATGAGCAGTTCTTC. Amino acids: CATSPAWASSKGDEQFF.

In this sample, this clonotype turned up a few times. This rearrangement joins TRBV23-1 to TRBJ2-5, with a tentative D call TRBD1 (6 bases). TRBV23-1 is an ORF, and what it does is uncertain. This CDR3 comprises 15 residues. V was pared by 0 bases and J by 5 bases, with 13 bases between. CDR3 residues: CASSQSWTVAETQYF. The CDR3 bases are TGCGCCAGCAGTCAATCATGGACAGTTGCCGAGACCCAGTACTTC.

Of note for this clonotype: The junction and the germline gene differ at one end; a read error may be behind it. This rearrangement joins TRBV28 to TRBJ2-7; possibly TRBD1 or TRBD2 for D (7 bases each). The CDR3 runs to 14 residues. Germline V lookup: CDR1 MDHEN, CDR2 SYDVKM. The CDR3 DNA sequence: TGTCCCAGCAGTCAGGGGGGGACCCCCTACGAGCAGTACTTC. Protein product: CPSSQGGTPYEQYF. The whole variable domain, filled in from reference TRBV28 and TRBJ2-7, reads DVKVTQSSRYLVKRTGEKVFLECVQDMDHENMFWYRQDPGLGLRLIYFSYDVKMKEKGDIPEGYSVSREKKERFSLILESASTNQTSMYLCPSSQGGTPYEQYFGPGTRLTVT.

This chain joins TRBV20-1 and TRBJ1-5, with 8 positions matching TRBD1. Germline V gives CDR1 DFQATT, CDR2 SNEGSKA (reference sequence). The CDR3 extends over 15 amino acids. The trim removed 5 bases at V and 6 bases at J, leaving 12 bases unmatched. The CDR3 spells CSALSRGRQSQPQHF. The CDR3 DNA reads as TGCAGTGCTCTTTCCAGGGGGCGGCAAAGTCAGCCCCAGCATTTT.

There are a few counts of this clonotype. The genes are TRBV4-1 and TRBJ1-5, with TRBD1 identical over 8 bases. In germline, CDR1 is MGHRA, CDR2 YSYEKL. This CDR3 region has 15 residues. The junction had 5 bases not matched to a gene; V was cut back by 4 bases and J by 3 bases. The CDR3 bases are TGCGCCAGCAGCCCTCAGGGGGCCGTCAATCAGCCCCAGCATTTT. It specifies CASSPQGAVNQPQHF.

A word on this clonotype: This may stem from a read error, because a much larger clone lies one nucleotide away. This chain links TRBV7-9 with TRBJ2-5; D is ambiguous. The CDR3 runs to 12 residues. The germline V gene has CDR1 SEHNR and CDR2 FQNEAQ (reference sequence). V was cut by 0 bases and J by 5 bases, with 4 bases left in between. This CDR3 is CASSLAMETQYF. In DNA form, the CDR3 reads TGTGCCAGCAGCTTAGCGATGGAGACCCAGTACTTC.

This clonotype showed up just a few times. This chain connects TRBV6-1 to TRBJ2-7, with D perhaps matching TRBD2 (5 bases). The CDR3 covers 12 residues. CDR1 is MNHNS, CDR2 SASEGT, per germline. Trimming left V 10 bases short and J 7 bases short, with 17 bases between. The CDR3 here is CATGSGRKEQYF. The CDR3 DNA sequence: TGTGCCACAGGAAGCGGACGAAAGGAGCAGTACTTC.

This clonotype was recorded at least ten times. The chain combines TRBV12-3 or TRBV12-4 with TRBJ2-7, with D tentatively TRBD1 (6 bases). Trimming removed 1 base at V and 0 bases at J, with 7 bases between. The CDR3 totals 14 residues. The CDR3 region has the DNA TGTGCCAGCAGTTTAGTGGACAGCTCCTACGAGCAGTACTTC. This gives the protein CASSLVDSSYEQYF.

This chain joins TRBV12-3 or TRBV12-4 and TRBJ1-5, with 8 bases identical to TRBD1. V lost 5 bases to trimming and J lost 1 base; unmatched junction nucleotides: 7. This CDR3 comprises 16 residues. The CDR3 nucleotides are TGTGCCAGCAGTAGCGGGACAGGACAGAGCAATCAGCCCCAGCATTTT. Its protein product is CASSSGTGQSNQPQHF.

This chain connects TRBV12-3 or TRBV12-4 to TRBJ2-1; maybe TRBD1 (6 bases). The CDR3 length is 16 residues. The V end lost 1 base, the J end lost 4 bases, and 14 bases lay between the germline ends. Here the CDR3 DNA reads TGTGCCAGCAGTTTAGTTGGATACAGGGTTTACAATGAGCAGTTCTTC. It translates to CASSLVGYRVYNEQFF.

The chain's CDR3 is CSVLDRGQETQYF. DNA of the CDR3: TGCAGCGTCCTGGACAGGGGTCAAGAGACCCAGTACTTC. This chain uses TRBV29-1 with TRBJ2-5; 9 bases align to TRBD1. The germline CDR1 and CDR2 sequences are SQVTM and ANQGSEA. The CDR3 extends over 13 amino acids. After removal of 6 bases from V and 2 bases from J, the junction contained 4 bases not matched to a gene.

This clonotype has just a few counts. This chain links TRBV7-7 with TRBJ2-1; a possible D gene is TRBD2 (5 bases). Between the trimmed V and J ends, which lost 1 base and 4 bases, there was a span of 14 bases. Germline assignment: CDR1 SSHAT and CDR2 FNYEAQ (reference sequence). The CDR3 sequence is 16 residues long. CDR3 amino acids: CASSLGGPALYNEQFF. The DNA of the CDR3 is TGTGCCAGCAGCTTAGGCGGGCCCGCTCTGTACAATGAGCAGTTCTTC.

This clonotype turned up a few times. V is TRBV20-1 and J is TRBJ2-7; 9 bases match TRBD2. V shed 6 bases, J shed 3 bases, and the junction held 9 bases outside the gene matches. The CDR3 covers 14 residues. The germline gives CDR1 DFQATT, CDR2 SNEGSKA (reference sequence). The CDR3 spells CSAGSGSGSYEQYF. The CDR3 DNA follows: TGCAGTGCCGGTTCTGGTAGCGGGAGCTACGAGCAGTACTTC.

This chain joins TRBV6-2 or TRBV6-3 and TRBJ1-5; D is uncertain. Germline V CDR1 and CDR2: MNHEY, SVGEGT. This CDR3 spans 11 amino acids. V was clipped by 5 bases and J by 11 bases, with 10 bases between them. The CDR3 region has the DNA TGTGCCAGCAGTCGTCCCGGGTCCCAGCATTTT. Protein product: CASSRPGSQHF.

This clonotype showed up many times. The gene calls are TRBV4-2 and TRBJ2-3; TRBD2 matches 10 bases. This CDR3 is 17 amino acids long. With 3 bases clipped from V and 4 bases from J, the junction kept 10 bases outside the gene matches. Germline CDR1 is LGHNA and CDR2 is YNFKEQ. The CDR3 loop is CASSHPLAGLGADTQYF. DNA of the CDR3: TGTGCCAGCAGCCATCCACTAGCGGGGTTGGGTGCAGATACGCAGTATTTT.

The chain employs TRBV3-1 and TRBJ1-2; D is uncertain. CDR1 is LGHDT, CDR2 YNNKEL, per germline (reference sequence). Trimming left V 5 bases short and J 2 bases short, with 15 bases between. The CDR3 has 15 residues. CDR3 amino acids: CASSTTFDYNYGYTF. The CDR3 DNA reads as TGTGCCAGCAGCACAACCTTTGACTACAACTATGGCTACACCTTC.

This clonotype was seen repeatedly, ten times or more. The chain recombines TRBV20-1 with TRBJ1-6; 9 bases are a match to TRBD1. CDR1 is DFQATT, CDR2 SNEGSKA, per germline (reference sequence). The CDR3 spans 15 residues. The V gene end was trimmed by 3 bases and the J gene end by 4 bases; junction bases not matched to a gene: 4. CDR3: CSASTGGNYNSPLHF. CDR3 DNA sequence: TGCAGTGCTAGTACAGGGGGCAATTATAATTCACCCCTCCACTTT.

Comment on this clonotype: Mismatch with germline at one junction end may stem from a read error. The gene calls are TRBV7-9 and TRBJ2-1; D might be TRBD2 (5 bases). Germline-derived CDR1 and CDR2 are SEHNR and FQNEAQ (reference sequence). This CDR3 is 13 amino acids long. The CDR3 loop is CASSLEVDRRGNF. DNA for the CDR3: TGTGCCAGCAGCTTAGAGGTGGACCGACGGGGAAACTTC.

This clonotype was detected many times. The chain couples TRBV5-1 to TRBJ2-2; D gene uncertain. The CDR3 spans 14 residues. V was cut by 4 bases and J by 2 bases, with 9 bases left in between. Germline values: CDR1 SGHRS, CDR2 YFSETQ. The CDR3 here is CASSPRRNTGELFF. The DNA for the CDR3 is TGCGCCAGCAGCCCACGGAGAAACACCGGGGAGCTGTTTTTT.